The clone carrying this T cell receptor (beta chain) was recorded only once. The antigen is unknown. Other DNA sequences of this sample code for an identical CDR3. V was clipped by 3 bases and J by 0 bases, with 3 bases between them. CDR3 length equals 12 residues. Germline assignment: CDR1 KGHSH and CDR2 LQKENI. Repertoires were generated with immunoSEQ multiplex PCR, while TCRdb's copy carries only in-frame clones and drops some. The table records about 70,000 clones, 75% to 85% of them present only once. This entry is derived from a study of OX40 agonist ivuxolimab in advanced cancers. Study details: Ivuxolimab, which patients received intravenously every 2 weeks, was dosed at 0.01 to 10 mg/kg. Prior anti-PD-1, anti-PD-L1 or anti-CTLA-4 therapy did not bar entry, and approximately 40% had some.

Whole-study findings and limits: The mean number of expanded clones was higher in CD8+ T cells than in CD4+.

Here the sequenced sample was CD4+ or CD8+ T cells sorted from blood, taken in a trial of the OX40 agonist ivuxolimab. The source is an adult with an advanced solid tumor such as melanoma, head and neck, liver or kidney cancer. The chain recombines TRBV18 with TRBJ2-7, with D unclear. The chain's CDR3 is CASSPGSYEQYF. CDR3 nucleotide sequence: TGTGCCAGCTCACCCGGCTCCTACGAGCAGTACTTC.